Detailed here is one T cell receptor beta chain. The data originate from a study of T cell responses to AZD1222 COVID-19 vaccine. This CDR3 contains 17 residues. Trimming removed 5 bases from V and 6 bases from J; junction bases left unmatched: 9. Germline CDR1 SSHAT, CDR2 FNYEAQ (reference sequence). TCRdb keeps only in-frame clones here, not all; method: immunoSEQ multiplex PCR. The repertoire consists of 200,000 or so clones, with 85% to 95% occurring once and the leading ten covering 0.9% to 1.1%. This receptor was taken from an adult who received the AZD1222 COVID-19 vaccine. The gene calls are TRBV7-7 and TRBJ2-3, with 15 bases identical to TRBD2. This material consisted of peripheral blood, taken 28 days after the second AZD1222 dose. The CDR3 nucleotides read TGTGCCAGCAGCCGAGGGACTAGCGGGGGGACCAGGGATACGCAGTATTTT. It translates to CASSRGTSGGTRDTQYF.